This T cell receptor (beta chain) was found in a study of blood T cell repertoires in COVID-19. As for the study in general: Whether acute or convalescent, the COVID-19 samples came from the United States, Italy and Spain. PBMCs, B-cell-depleted T cells, or T cells provided the cDNA or gDNA that made up the material.

Data came from immunoSEQ multiplex PCR; TCRdb stores just in-frame clones and leaves some out. The table has about 280,000 clones, roughly 85% seen once. The CDR3 spans 16 residues. Germline V gene lookup returns CDR1 GTSNPN and CDR2 SVGIG (reference sequence). With 0 bases removed from V and 6 bases from J, the gap between germline ends came to 20 bases. Allocation to cohorts depended on clinical history reported by the participants. The V gene is TRBV30, the J gene TRBJ1-2, with D hard to call. The sequenced sample was PBMCs or T cells enriched from blood (not recorded which). The source is a woman between 50 and 59 years old who had recovered from COVID-19. In DNA, the CDR3 is TGTGCCTGGAGTGTTCCGGGATCACGATTTTCTAATGGCTACACCTTC. Translating it yields CAWSVPGSRFSNGYTF.